The 20 T cell receptor beta chains given below trace back to one sample, sequenced in a study of read filtering for tumor transcriptome and immune sequencing. This library used 300 to 450 ng RNA and molecular barcoded adaptors spanning alpha/delta and beta/gamma chains. MiXCR was run by TCRdb on the reads, yielding one entry per CDR3 protein. This sample has under 25,000 distinct CDR3 sequences, with approximately 14% found just once. The material sequenced was a population of CD138-negative cells sorted from bone marrow. Receptor source: a donor aged 40 or over with multiple myeloma.

As concerns this clonotype: A much larger clone sits a single nucleotide away, making a read error possible. V is TRBV4-1 and J is TRBJ1-5; tentatively, D is TRBD1 (5 bases). CDR3 size: 15 residues. Germline V CDR1 and CDR2: MGHRA, YSYEKL. The DNA for the CDR3 is TGCGCCAGCAGCCAACTGGGACTGCACAATCAGCCCCAGAATTTT. It encodes CASSQLGLHNQPQNF.

This clonotype occurred a few times. One junction end does not reproduce the germline sequence, and a read error may be involved. The rearrangement uses TRBV20-1 and TRBJ2-1; TRBD2 matches at 12 bases. The CDR3 extends over 18 amino acids. Per germline, CDR1 DFQATT and CDR2 SNEGSKA (reference sequence). DNA of the CDR3: TGCAGTGCTACCCCCTTCCAAGGACTAGCGGGGCCGACACGACAGCAGCTCTTC. This gives the protein CSATPFQGLAGPTRQQLF.

This clonotype has only one observation. One base away lies a much larger clone, so this may be a sequencing read error. The rearrangement links TRBV28 to TRBJ2-5; either TRBD1 or TRBD2 may supply D (5 bases each). Germline V CDR1 and CDR2: MDHEN, SYDVKM. V gave up 6 bases and J gave up 5 bases, with 13 bases separating them. This CDR3 spans 13 amino acids. The DNA for the CDR3 is TGTGCCAGCAGCCCAGGGACGCGGGAGACCCAGTACTTC. Protein sequence: CASSPGTRETQYF.

There are a few counts of this clonotype. V usage is TRBV2 and J usage is TRBJ1-5; D is perhaps TRBD1 (5 bases). Germline lookup yields CDR1 SNHLY and CDR2 FYNNEI. Trimming shortened V by 4 bases and J by 2 bases, and 15 bases separated the two germline ends. CDR3 length: 16 amino acids. As DNA, the CDR3 is TGTGCCAGCAGTGGTCCGAGGGGACGGGGCAATCAGCCCCAGCATTTT. The encoded protein is CASSGPRGRGNQPQHF.

At least ten counts were recorded for this clonotype. The chain combines TRBV7-9 with TRBJ1-4; a weak D match, TRBD1 (6 bases). The CDR3 has 17 residues. Trimming left V 5 bases short and J 0 bases short, with 16 bases between. Germline V gene data show CDR1 as SEHNR and CDR2 as FQNEAQ (reference sequence). The DNA for the CDR3 is TGTGCCAGCAGCCCTGGGACAAAAAGGGCAACTAATGAAAAACTGTTTTTT. Translating it yields CASSPGTKRATNEKLFF. The full variable domain, in which reference TRBV7-9 and TRBJ1-4 provide the parts outside the CDR3, is DTGVSQNPRHKITKRGQNVTFRCDPISEHNRLYWYRQTLGQGPEFLTYFQNEAQLEKSRLLSDRFSAERPKGSFSTLEIQRTEQGDSAMYLCASSPGTKRATNEKLFFGSGTQLSVL.

The chain combines TRBV28 with TRBJ1-1; D is undetermined. This CDR3 region has 12 residues. CDR1 is MDHEN, CDR2 SYDVKM, per germline. Deletions cut 6 bases from V and 6 bases from J, with 11 bases between. The CDR3 DNA reads as TGTGCCAGCAGCCCACGCCTACCTGAAGCTTTCTTT. It codes for CASSPRLPEAFF.

The rearrangement uses TRBV29-1 and TRBJ2-2, with no clear D. The V end was cut by 4 bases, the J end by 0 bases, with 6 bases between. The CDR3 has 13 amino acids. Germline lookup yields CDR1 SQVTM and CDR2 ANQGSEA. The CDR3 nucleotides read TGCAGCGTTGTCGGTTCGAACACCGGGGAGCTGTTTTTT. Encoded protein: CSVVGSNTGELFF.

CDR3 DNA sequence: TGCAGTGCTATCGGACAGGGCTGGAACAATGAGCAGTTCTTC. Protein sequence: CSAIGQGWNNEQFF. The rearrangement joins TRBV20-1 to TRBJ2-1, with 8 bases matching TRBD1. This CDR3 is 14 amino acids long. The germline gives CDR1 DFQATT, CDR2 SNEGSKA (reference sequence). J lost 5 bases, V lost 4 bases, and 7 bases had no gene match.

A note on this clonotype: It is likely a read error, because the conserved phenylalanine at the end of the CDR3 is missing. The rearrangement joins TRBV7-6 to TRBJ2-2; a possible D gene is TRBD2 (6 bases). The germline V gene has CDR1 SGHVS and CDR2 FNYEAQ. The CDR3 loop spans 12 amino acids. V lost 5 bases and J 5 bases, leaving 6 bases between the germline ends. The CDR3 loop is CASSGGTGELFL. CDR3 sequence (DNA): TGTGCCAGCAGCGGGGGGACCGGGGAGCTGTTTCTT.

In this sample, this clonotype turned up many times. V usage is TRBV29-1 and J usage is TRBJ2-7; the D call may be TRBD1 or TRBD2 (5 bases each). Trimming took off 7 bases at V and 4 bases at J, with 14 bases between the two ends. Per the germline V gene, CDR1 is SQVTM and CDR2 is ANQGSEA. This CDR3 contains 12 residues. The chain's CDR3 is CSAPGTEYEQYF. CDR3 bases: TGCAGCGCGCCCGGGACGGAGTACGAGCAGTACTTC.

This clonotype showed up many times. The rearrangement links TRBV30 to TRBJ1-1; tentatively, D is TRBD1 (5 bases). Germline values: CDR1 GTSNPN, CDR2 SVGIG (reference sequence). Trimming pared 2 bases from V and 0 bases from J, leaving 13 bases between. The CDR3 contains 15 residues. This chain's CDR3 is CAWSLTGTVNTEAFF. The CDR3 region has the DNA TGTGCCTGGAGTCTAACCGGGACTGTGAACACTGAAGCTTTCTTT.

In this sample, this clonotype turned up many times. The chain has TRBV29-1 and TRBJ2-7, with TRBD1 identical over 8 bases. Germline V gene data show CDR1 as SQVTM and CDR2 as ANQGSEA. Losses at the gene ends were 1 base for V and 3 bases for J; bases not matched to a gene: 2. The CDR3 sequence is 13 residues long. The CDR3, as DNA: TGCAGCGTTGAAGGGGACAGGAACTACGAGCAGTACTTC. This encodes CSVEGDRNYEQYF.

At least ten counts were recorded for this clonotype. The V gene is TRBV3-1, the J gene TRBJ2-5; D is unresolved. The CDR3 is 11 residues long. Germline CDR1 reads LGHDT; CDR2 reads YNNKEL (reference sequence). V was shortened by 3 bases and J by 4 bases, with 3 bases between the two germline ends. The DNA of the CDR3 is TGTGCCAGCAGCCACATAGAGACCCAGTACTTC. This sequence encodes CASSHIETQYF.

As regards this clonotype: This likely came from a read error, as a far larger clone is one base away. The chain has TRBV4-1 and TRBJ2-7; the D is unclear. Germline loops: CDR1 MGHRA, CDR2 YSYEKL. This CDR3 has 15 residues. CDR3 amino acids: CASSPREDGSYEQYF. CDR3 bases: TGTGCCAGCAGCCCACGAGAAGATGGGTCCTACGAGCAGTACTTC.

This clonotype has a count of ten or more. V is TRBV4-2 and J is TRBJ2-3; 10 positions match TRBD2. The junction had 10 bases not matched to a gene; V was cut back by 0 bases and J by 4 bases. The germline CDR1 and CDR2 sequences are LGHNA and YNFKEQ. The CDR3 length is 18 residues. This CDR3 reads CASSQDFLAGVSPDTQYF. The CDR3 bases are TGTGCCAGCAGCCAAGATTTCCTAGCGGGAGTCTCCCCAGATACGCAGTATTTT.

This clonotype was seen many times. This chain links TRBV14 with TRBJ1-6; D uncertain. The V gene lost 1 base and the J gene lost 7 bases, with 8 bases spanning the gap. CDR1 is SGHDN and CDR2 is FVKESK in the germline V gene. This CDR3 comprises 14 residues. The CDR3 region is CASSQAVSNSPLHF. The CDR3 DNA is TGTGCCAGCAGCCAAGCGGTTAGCAATTCACCCCTCCACTTT.

This clonotype has a count of ten or more. The chain is built from TRBV7-9 and TRBJ2-7, with 7 bases lining up with TRBD2. J was trimmed by 2 bases and V by 6 bases; bases with no gene match: 4. Germline V gene data show CDR1 as SEHNR and CDR2 as FQNEAQ (reference sequence). This CDR3 comprises 13 residues. The DNA of the CDR3 is TGTGCCAGCAGGGGGGGGGAAACCTACGAGCAGTACTTC. Protein product: CASRGGETYEQYF.

A few counts support this clonotype. This could be a read error, since a much larger clone is one nucleotide away. This chain links TRBV20-1 with TRBJ2-5; D may be TRBD2 (6 bases). CDR1 DFQATT and CDR2 SNEGSKA come from the germline V gene (reference sequence). The CDR3 consists of 16 residues. The CDR3 sequence: CSATTPAGRVQGTQYF. CDR3 DNA: TGCAGTGCCACTACTCCGGCGGGACGGGTCCAAGGGACCCAGTACTTC.

This clonotype was counted ten times or more. The chain joins TRBV20-1 to TRBJ2-7; 8 bases map to TRBD2. The CDR3 consists of 15 residues. V shed 5 bases and J 0 bases; nucleotides not matched to a gene: 9. Per germline, CDR1 DFQATT and CDR2 SNEGSKA (reference sequence). Here the CDR3 reads CSAARGTSGSYEQYF. The CDR3 nucleotides read TGCAGTGCTGCCCGGGGAACTAGCGGCTCCTACGAGCAGTACTTC.

The rearrangement uses TRBV6-5 and TRBJ1-5; possible D gene TRBD1, 5 bases. Trimming took 5 bases from V and 6 from J, leaving 17 bases between them. The germline V gene has CDR1 MNHEY and CDR2 SVGAGI. This CDR3 comprises 15 residues. The CDR3 DNA is TGTGCCAGCAGTCCCCCGGGGGGGTACAGTCAGCCCCAGCATTTT. Its protein product is CASSPPGGYSQPQHF.